This TCR beta chain was retrieved from a study of blood T cell repertoires in COVID-19. Study-wide context: Sources were T cells, B-cell-depleted T cells, or PBMCs; the material itself was cDNA or gDNA.

V lost 3 bases and J 5 bases, leaving 7 bases between the germline ends. The CDR3 has 13 residues. Germline V gene sequence: CDR1 SGHTA, CDR2 FQGNSA. This table comes from immunoSEQ multiplex PCR, and its TCRdb copy is limited to in-frame clones, with some not included. The data hold 38,000 or so clones, with roughly four fifths observed a single time. Sample: peripheral blood. This chain connects TRBV7-2 to TRBJ1-4; a weak D match, TRBD1 (5 bases). The sequence was collected from a human donor in a cohort sampled during active or convalescent COVID-19. The donor label of this sample is uncertain. Here the CDR3 reads CASSFGGNEKLFF. Written as DNA, the CDR3 is TGTGCCAGCAGCTTTGGGGGGAATGAAAAACTGTTTTTT. Full variable domain (rest looked up from reference TRBV7-2 and TRBJ1-4): GAGVSQSPSNKVTEKGKDVELRCDPISGHTALYWYRQSLGQGLEFLIYFQGNSAPDKSGLPSDRFSAERTGGSVSTLTIQRTQQEDSAVYLCASSFGGNEKLFFGSGTQLSVL.